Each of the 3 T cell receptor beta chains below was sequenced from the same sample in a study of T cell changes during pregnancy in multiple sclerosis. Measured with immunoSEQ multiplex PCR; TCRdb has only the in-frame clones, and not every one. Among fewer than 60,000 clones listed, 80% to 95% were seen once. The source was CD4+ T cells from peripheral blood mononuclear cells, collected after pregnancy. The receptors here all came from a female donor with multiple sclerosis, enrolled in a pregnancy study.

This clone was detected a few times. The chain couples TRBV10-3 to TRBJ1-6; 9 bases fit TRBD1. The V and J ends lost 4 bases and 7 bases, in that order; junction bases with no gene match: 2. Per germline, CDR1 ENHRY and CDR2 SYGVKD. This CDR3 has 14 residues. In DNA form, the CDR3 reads TGTGCCATCAGTGCGGGGACAGGGAATTCACCCCTCCACTTT. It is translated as CAISAGTGNSPLHF.

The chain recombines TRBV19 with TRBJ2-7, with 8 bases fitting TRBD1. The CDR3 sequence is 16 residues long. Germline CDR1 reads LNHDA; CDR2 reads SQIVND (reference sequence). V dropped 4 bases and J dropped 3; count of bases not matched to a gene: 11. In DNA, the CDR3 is TGTGCCAGTAGTACACTTGACAGGGGACCTATCTACGAGCAGTACTTC. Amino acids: CASSTLDRGPIYEQYF.

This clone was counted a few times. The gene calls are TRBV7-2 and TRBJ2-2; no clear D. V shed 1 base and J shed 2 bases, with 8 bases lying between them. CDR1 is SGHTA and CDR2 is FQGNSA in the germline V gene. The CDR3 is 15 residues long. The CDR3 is CASSLVAENTGELFF. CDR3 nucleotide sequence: TGTGCCAGCAGCTTAGTGGCAGAAAACACCGGGGAGCTGTTTTTT.